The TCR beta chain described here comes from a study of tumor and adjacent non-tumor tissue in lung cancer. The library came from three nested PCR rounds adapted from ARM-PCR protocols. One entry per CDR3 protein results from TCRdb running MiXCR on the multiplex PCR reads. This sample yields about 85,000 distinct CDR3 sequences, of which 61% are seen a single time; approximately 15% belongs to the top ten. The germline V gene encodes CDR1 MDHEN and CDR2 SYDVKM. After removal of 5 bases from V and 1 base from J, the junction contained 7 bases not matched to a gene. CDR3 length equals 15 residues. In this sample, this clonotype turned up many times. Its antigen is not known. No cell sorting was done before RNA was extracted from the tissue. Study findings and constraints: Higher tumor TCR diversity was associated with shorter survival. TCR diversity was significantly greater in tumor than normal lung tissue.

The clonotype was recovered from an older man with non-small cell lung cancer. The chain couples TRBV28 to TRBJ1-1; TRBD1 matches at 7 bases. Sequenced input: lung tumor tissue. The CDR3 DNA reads TGTGCCAGCAGTCCAGGGGGGAAATCGAACACTGAAGCTTTCTTT. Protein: CASSPGGKSNTEAFF.